Shown below are 17 T cell receptor beta chains from a single sample sequenced in a study of T cells after yellow fever vaccination. TCRdb reanalysed the 5' RACE reads using MiXCR and keeps one entry per CDR3 protein. Of some 550,000 distinct CDR3 sequences in the sample, roughly a fifth were seen once. Sequenced here: PBMCs, sampled 15 days after the yellow fever booster vaccination. The receptors derive from a man younger than 40 who received the YFV17D yellow fever vaccine.

The V gene is TRBV20-1, the J gene TRBJ2-7; a possible D gene is TRBD1 (6 bases). Germline CDR1 reads DFQATT; CDR2 reads SNEGSKA (reference sequence). The CDR3 covers 12 residues. Between the trimmed V and J ends, which lost 5 bases and 1 base, there was a span of 9 bases. The CDR3 here is CSALQGSYEQYF. The CDR3 coding sequence is TGCAGTGCTCTACAGGGATCCTACGAGCAGTACTTC.

This clonotype showed up just a few times. The genes are TRBV28 and TRBJ2-3; D remains ambiguous. The germline CDR1 and CDR2 sequences are MDHEN and SYDVKM. The CDR3 contains 16 residues. The V end lost 2 bases, the J end lost 0 bases, and 12 bases lay between the germline ends. CDR3 protein: CASSLTKLSSTDTQYF. The CDR3 DNA reads as TGTGCCAGCAGTTTAACTAAACTTTCAAGCACAGATACGCAGTATTTT.

In its sample, this clonotype was seen a few times. The CDR3 DNA is TGTGCCAGCAGTTTAGCAGGGAAAAACGAGCAGTACTTC. It is translated as CASSLAGKNEQYF. The chain carries TRBV12-3 or TRBV12-4 and TRBJ2-7, with D uncertain. CDR3 length equals 13 residues. V lost 0 bases to trimming and J lost 5 bases, with 8 bases between them.

Notes on this clonotype: Germline is not matched at one junction end, which may reflect a read error. The V and J genes are TRBV5-1 and TRBJ2-2; 10 bases match TRBD2. This CDR3 spans 15 amino acids. Germline CDR1 SGHRS, CDR2 YFSETQ. The CDR3 is CASTGLAANTGELFF. In DNA form, the CDR3 reads TGTGCCAGCACTGGACTAGCGGCGAACACCGGGGAGCTGTTTTTT.

The chain combines TRBV11-2 with TRBJ1-1, with D perhaps TRBD1 (5 bases). The CDR3 covers 14 residues. V was shortened by 3 bases and J by 1 base, with 9 bases between the two germline ends. Germline V gene lookup returns CDR1 SGHAT and CDR2 FQNNGV. The CDR3 DNA is TGTGCCAGCAGCTTTTGGGGGAGGAACACTGAAGCTTTCTTT. Its translation is CASSFWGRNTEAFF. The whole variable domain, remainder taken from reference TRBV11-2 and TRBJ1-1, is EAGVAQSPRYKIIEKRQSVAFWCNPISGHATLYWYQQILGQGPKLLIQFQNNGVVDDSQLPKDRFSAERLKGVDSTLKIQPAKLEDSAVYLCASSFWGRNTEAFFGQGTRLTVV.

There are a few counts of this clonotype. V usage is TRBV7-9 and J usage is TRBJ2-7; D remains ambiguous. CDR1 SEHNR and CDR2 FQNEAQ come from the germline V gene (reference sequence). Trimming stripped 4 bases from V and 0 bases from J, with 13 bases between. The CDR3 runs to 15 residues. Here the CDR3 reads CASSWARQSSYEQYF. In nucleotides, the CDR3 is TGTGCCAGCAGCTGGGCCAGGCAAAGCTCCTACGAGCAGTACTTC.

V is TRBV20-1 and J is TRBJ2-3; 12 positions match TRBD2. Trimming cost V 4 bases and J 2 bases; bases outside gene matches: 10. CDR3 length equals 17 residues. Germline loops: CDR1 DFQATT, CDR2 SNEGSKA (reference sequence). CDR3 DNA: TGCAGTGCTAAGCCTTATACTAGCGGGAGGCCCACAGATACGCAGTATTTT. Translated, it gives CSAKPYTSGRPTDTQYF.

The chain has TRBV20-1 and TRBJ2-7, with 13 bases matching TRBD2. V shed 0 bases, J shed 5 bases, and the junction held 4 bases outside the gene matches. Germline-derived CDR1 and CDR2 are DFQATT and SNEGSKA (reference sequence). The CDR3 has 15 amino acids. The CDR3 loop reads CSARDSGTSGNEQYF. The CDR3 region has the DNA TGCAGTGCTAGAGATTCAGGGACTAGCGGGAACGAGCAGTACTTC.

The CDR3 loop is CASSGNNQPQHF. In DNA form, the CDR3 reads TGCGCCAGCAGTGGGAATAATCAGCCCCAGCATTTT. This chain connects TRBV10-2 to TRBJ1-5, with D uncertain. The CDR3 sequence is 12 residues long. Trimming left V 4 bases short and J 4 bases short, with 5 bases between. Germline V lookup: CDR1 WSHSY, CDR2 SAAADI.

The V gene is TRBV20-1, the J gene TRBJ2-2; D remains unclear. CDR1 is DFQATT, CDR2 SNEGSKA, per germline (reference sequence). Trimming stripped 3 bases from V and 0 bases from J, with 8 bases between. The CDR3 has 14 amino acids. The CDR3 nucleotides read TGCAGTGCTAGGGAGCTAACGAACACCGGGGAGCTGTTTTTT. Its translation: CSARELTNTGELFF.

This clonotype has more than one count but fewer than ten. The rearrangement joins TRBV20-1 to TRBJ2-3; no reliable D call. This CDR3 contains 14 residues. Germline values: CDR1 DFQATT, CDR2 SNEGSKA (reference sequence). Trimming removed 3 bases from V and 6 bases from J, with 16 bases in between. The CDR3: CSASPPPSGDTQYF. CDR3 coding DNA: TGCAGTGCTAGTCCTCCTCCCTCCGGGGATACGCAGTATTTT.

The chain has TRBV28 and TRBJ2-7, with unresolved D. The CDR3 is 11 amino acids. Germline-derived CDR1 and CDR2 are MDHEN and SYDVKM. V gave up 5 bases and J gave up 6 bases, with 8 bases separating them. CDR3 DNA: TGTGCCAGCAGTCCTCTTGTCGAGCAGTACTTC. This codes for CASSPLVEQYF.

This clonotype was seen many times. This chain uses TRBV18 with TRBJ2-7, with D perhaps TRBD1 or TRBD2 (5 bases each). The CDR3 runs to 14 residues. The V end lost 8 bases, the J end lost 2 bases, and 16 bases lay between the germline ends. Germline assignment: CDR1 KGHSH and CDR2 LQKENI. The CDR3 here is CASSPGTGPYEQYF. CDR3 DNA sequence: TGTGCCAGCAGCCCCGGGACGGGACCCTACGAGCAGTACTTC.

This chain uses TRBV5-8 with TRBJ2-1, with D possibly TRBD1 on 6 matching bases. Trimming took 0 bases from V and 7 from J, leaving 11 bases between them. The CDR3 is made up of 14 amino acids. Germline-derived CDR1 and CDR2 are SGHTS and YDEGEE. The CDR3 region is CASSLAWGQNEQFF. DNA of the CDR3: TGTGCCAGCAGCTTGGCCTGGGGGCAGAATGAGCAGTTCTTC.

A few counts support this clonotype. The chain recombines TRBV4-2 with TRBJ1-3; D remains ambiguous. Looked up from germline, CDR1 is LGHNA and CDR2 is YNFKEQ. There are 13 residues in the CDR3. The V end lost 1 base, the J end lost 5 bases, and 6 bases lay between the germline ends. CDR3 sequence (DNA): TGTGCCAGCAGCCAAGGGGGAAGAAACACCATATATTTT. Protein product: CASSQGGRNTIYF.

The rearrangement uses TRBV29-1 and TRBJ2-3; D perhaps matches TRBD2 (6 bases). Germline-derived CDR1 and CDR2 are SQVTM and ANQGSEA. Trimming cost V 4 bases and J 3 bases, with 23 bases left between them. The CDR3 runs to 17 residues. The CDR3 is CSVVGWRDLDLTDTQYF. In DNA, the CDR3 is TGCAGCGTTGTGGGTTGGCGGGACCTTGATTTGACAGATACGCAGTATTTT.

The chain has TRBV7-3 and TRBJ2-2; D is ambiguous. Trimming stripped 2 bases from V and 0 bases from J, with 13 bases between. The CDR3 extends over 17 amino acids. Per the germline V gene, CDR1 is SGHTA and CDR2 is FQGTGA. The CDR3 region is CASSLLVGAANTGELFF. In DNA, the CDR3 is TGTGCCAGCAGCTTATTGGTTGGAGCAGCGAACACCGGGGAGCTGTTTTTT.